These T cell receptor beta chains were read from a single sample in a study of T cells in Graves' hyperthyroidism and ophthalmopathy. Using its own MiXCR run on the multiplex PCR reads, TCRdb lists one record per CDR3 protein. The table shows roughly 840,000 distinct CDR3 sequences, with approximately 40% occurring only once. The sample consisted of blood. Every receptor here comes from a young man with Graves' hyperthyroidism. CDR3s include the opening cysteine and the closing phenylalanine or tryptophan. D genes are given only for firm matches. The size entry is marked missing in some rows and otherwise reads once, few, many or a size class.

clone_size	j_call	d_call	v_call	cdr3_nt	cdr3_aa
-	TRBJ2-7	-	TRBV7-9	TGTGCCAGCAGCTCGTTCCGAGGGACCAGAAACCTATACGAGCAGTACTTC	CASSSFRGTRNLYEQYF
many	TRBJ1-5	-	TRBV19	TGTGCCAGTAGGGACACCGACTTGGGCAATCAGCCCCAGCATTTT	CASRDTDLGNQPQHF
few	TRBJ1-1	-	TRBV12-3/TRBV12-4	TGTGCCAGCAGTCCAGAGACGGAGAACACTGAAGCTTTCTTT	CASSPETENTEAFF
many	TRBJ1-1	-	TRBV7-9	TGTGCCAGCAGCTTAGAATACGAAGCTTTCTTT	CASSLEYEAFF
few	TRBJ1-6	-	TRBV20-1	TGCAGTGCCAAGGCATCGGGAACCTATAATTCACCCCTCCACTTT	CSAKASGTYNSPLHF
few	TRBJ1-1	-	TRBV19	TGTGCCAGTAGTATCGGCAGGGATTTAACTGAAGCTTTCTTT	CASSIGRDLTEAFF
many	TRBJ1-1	TRBD1	TRBV29-1	TGCAGCGCTAGGACAGGGTTGGGCACTGAAGCTTTCTTT	CSARTGLGTEAFF
-	TRBJ1-2	TRBD1	TRBV2	TGTGCCAGCAGTTACGGGGGACAGACCCGGGGAGGAGGTGGCTACACCTTC	CASSYGGQTRGGGGYTF
few	TRBJ2-7	-	TRBV7-9	TGTGCCAGCAGCTCGTTCCGGACCCACGAGCAGTACTTC	CASSSFRTHEQYF
many	TRBJ2-7	-	TRBV29-1	TGCAGCGTTGAAGACTACGAGCAGTACTTC	CSVEDYEQYF
-	TRBJ1-1	-	TRBV7-9	TGTGCCAGCAGCTCACCACAGCAGAACACTGAAGCTTTCTTT	CASSSPQQNTEAFF
many	TRBJ1-6	-	TRBV12-3/TRBV12-4	TGTGCCAGCAGTTCTGTCAGATTACCCCTCCACTTT	CASSSVRLPLHF
many	TRBJ2-7	-	TRBV5-5	TGTGCCAGCAGCTTGATACAGGGCGAAGAGCAGTACTTC	CASSLIQGEEQYF
once	TRBJ2-7	-	TRBV7-2	TGTGCCAGCAGTTATACTCCGGGGGCCTATGTCTACGAGCAGTACTTC	CASSYTPGAYVYEQYF
-	TRBJ1-2	-	TRBV10-3	TGTGCCATCAGTGAGCTAGGGGGCTATGGCTACACCTTC	CAISELGGYGYTF
-	TRBJ2-7	-	TRBV12-3/TRBV12-4	TGTGCCAGCAGTTTAATGGGGACCCCCTACGAGCAGTACTTC	CASSLMGTPYEQYF
-	TRBJ1-4	TRBD1	TRBV4-3	TGCGCCAGCAGCCGGGGACAGACTAATGAAAAACTGTTTTTT	CASSRGQTNEKLFF
-	TRBJ2-5	TRBD2	TRBV6-1	TGTGCCATCGAAGCCTGGGGGGGCCAAGAGACCCAGTACTTC	CAIEAWGGQETQYF
-	TRBJ1-1	TRBD1	TRBV2	TGTGCCAGCAGGGATCGGACAGGGTATGAAGCTTTCTTT	CASRDRTGYEAFF
few	TRBJ2-7	-	TRBV7-9	TGTGCCAGCAGCCCGCTCCCTGGGGCTACTCAAAGCTCCTACGAGCAGTACTTC	CASSPLPGATQSSYEQYF
few	TRBJ1-3	-	TRBV5-1	TGCGCCAGCAGATCGGGACTGGATGGAAACACCATATATTTT	CASRSGLDGNTIYF
many	TRBJ2-7	-	TRBV19	TGTGCCAGTAGTACAGTTGGTGGGGCCGGCGCCGAGCAGTACTTC	CASSTVGGAGAEQYF
many	TRBJ1-1	-	TRBV5-1	TGCGCCAGCAGCTTGACCGGACAAGGCGAAGCTTTCTTT	CASSLTGQGEAFF
few	TRBJ2-5	-	TRBV7-9	TGTGCCAGCAGCTCCTTCGAGGACAGCGGGGAGACCCAGTACTTC	CASSSFEDSGETQYF
few	TRBJ2-7	-	TRBV27	TGTGCCAGCAGTCTCGGGGTTGAAGGATACGAGCAGTACTTC	CASSLGVEGYEQYF
many	TRBJ2-2	-	TRBV24-1	TGTGCCACCAGTGACTCACAGGGATTCACCGGGGAGCTGTTTTTT	CATSDSQGFTGELFF
many	TRBJ1-4	-	TRBV7-9	TGTGCCAGCAGGTCCCAGGAGGCAGTAACTGAAAAACTGTTTTTT	CASRSQEAVTEKLFF
-	TRBJ2-5	TRBD1	TRBV29-1	TGCAGCAGCCAAGGGGGCGGCCGGGGAGAGACCCAGTACTTC	CSSQGGGRGETQYF
many	TRBJ1-1	-	TRBV7-9	TGTGCCAGCAGCTTAGTCGCCCCGGCCGCTGAAGCTTTCTTT	CASSLVAPAAEAFF
few	TRBJ2-5	-	TRBV4-1	TGCGCCAGCAGCCAAGATTCGGGGAAGCGAGAGACCCAGTACTTC	CASSQDSGKRETQYF
-	TRBJ2-7	TRBD1	TRBV7-9	TGTGCCAGCAGCTTAGGGCAGGGGGTCTTCTACGAGCAGTACTTC	CASSLGQGVFYEQYF
few	TRBJ1-2	-	TRBV12-3/TRBV12-4	TGTGCCAGCAGTTTCGGGGGGGGAAATGGCTACACCTTC	CASSFGGGNGYTF
-	TRBJ2-1	-	TRBV20-1	TGCAGTGGAGCGGGTCCCCGTCATGAGCAGTTCTTC	CSGAGPRHEQFF
-	TRBJ1-2	-	TRBV5-1	TGCGCCAGCAGCTCCCGGACAGCCGGGAACTATGGCTACACCTTC	CASSSRTAGNYGYTF
-	TRBJ2-7	TRBD2	TRBV7-2	TGTGCCAGCAGCTTAGTCAGGACTAGCGGGAGAGACGAGCAGTACTTC	CASSLVRTSGRDEQYF
-	TRBJ1-1	-	TRBV29-1	TGCAGCGTTGACAGGGAGGGAGGAACTGAAGCTTTCTTT	CSVDREGGTEAFF
few	TRBJ1-2	-	TRBV7-2	TGTGCCAGCAGCCCTTTTGGGGGGAACTATGGCTACACCTTC	CASSPFGGNYGYTF
many	TRBJ1-6	-	TRBV20-1	TGCAGTGCTAGGAGTGCAGGGTCTAATTCACCCCTCCACTTT	CSARSAGSNSPLHF
many	TRBJ1-2	-	TRBV7-9	TGTGCCAGCAGCCATTCTGGGGGCTACTATGGCTACACCTTC	CASSHSGGYYGYTF
-	TRBJ1-1	TRBD1	TRBV12-3/TRBV12-4	TGTGCCAGCAGCTCATCGACAGGGGCCCTCGGGGCTTTCTTT	CASSSSTGALGAFF
many	TRBJ2-7	-	TRBV20-1	TGCAGTGCTAGTAGGGACGACTACGAGCAGTACTTC	CSASRDDYEQYF
-	TRBJ1-1	-	TRBV2	TGTGCCAGCAGTCCTTGGGGGGAAGAGACTGAAGCTTTCTTT	CASSPWGEETEAFF
many	TRBJ1-2	-	TRBV14	TGTGCCAGCAGCCAAGTAGGTAGAGACTACACCTTC	CASSQVGRDYTF
-	TRBJ2-2	-	TRBV9	TGTGCCAGCACCCGGGAGTACACCGGGGAGCTGTTTTTT	CASTREYTGELFF
-	TRBJ1-1	-	TRBV29-1	TGCAGCACCGCGAGAGAGCGGAACACTGAAGCTTTCTTT	CSTARERNTEAFF